Shown below are 32 T cell receptor beta chains from a single sample sequenced in a study of blood T cells in healthy people across ages. With a J-beta primer mix and a sample-barcoded 5' primer, a second PCR ran roughly 6 to 11 cycles. Using its own MiXCR run on the 5' RACE reads, TCRdb lists one record per CDR3 protein. The data show roughly 1.5 million distinct CDR3 sequences, less than 45% seen once. The sample consisted of blood. These receptors all come from a woman aged 18-29 years in good health.

The chain recombines TRBV20-1 with TRBJ1-2, with a possible D match to TRBD1 (6 bases). Trimming took off 1 base at V and 4 bases at J, with 10 bases between the two ends. The CDR3 covers 13 residues. Germline CDR1 DFQATT, CDR2 SNEGSKA (reference sequence). CDR3 sequence reads: CSARAGTIYGYTF. DNA for the CDR3: TGCAGTGCTAGAGCCGGGACAATCTATGGCTACACCTTC.

Only a few counts were recorded for this clonotype. The V gene is TRBV4-2, the J gene TRBJ1-4, with 8 bases aligning to TRBD1. The CDR3 is 15 residues long. Germline-derived CDR1 and CDR2 are LGHNA and YNFKEQ. Trimming at V came to 4 bases and at J to 5 bases, leaving 6 bases not matched to a gene. The CDR3, as DNA: TGTGCCAGCAGCCTCCGGGACAGGAGGAATGAAAAACTGTTTTTT. This encodes CASSLRDRRNEKLFF.

This clonotype was seen at least ten times. This chain links TRBV27 with TRBJ2-7, with D perhaps TRBD2 (5 bases). The CDR3 is 13 amino acids. Germline assignment: CDR1 MNHEY and CDR2 SMNVEV (reference sequence). V was trimmed by 6 bases and J by 2 bases, leaving 11 bases between them. The CDR3 loop is CASSRDSTYEQYF. Written as DNA, the CDR3 is TGTGCCAGCAGCCGGGATTCTACCTACGAGCAGTACTTC.

The chain combines TRBV2 with TRBJ1-1, with a weak D call TRBD1 (6 bases). Trimming took off 1 base at V and 8 bases at J, with 20 bases between the two ends. There are 16 residues in the CDR3. The germline CDR1 and CDR2 sequences are SNHLY and FYNNEI. The CDR3 DNA follows: TGTGCCAGCAGTGAAGAGGGGGTGGACAGCGGGCAGGAAGCTTTCTTT. It translates to CASSEEGVDSGQEAFF.

The chain has TRBV6-5 and TRBJ2-7; 8 nucleotides line up with TRBD2. This CDR3 comprises 14 residues. V trimming: 8 bases; J trimming: 0 bases; junction bases outside the gene matches: 6. CDR1 and CDR2 (germline): MNHEY, SVGAGI. The CDR3: CASQRTSYSYEQYF. CDR3 coding DNA: TGTGCCAGCCAAAGGACTAGCTACTCCTACGAGCAGTACTTC.

This clonotype was detected only a few times. This chain links TRBV6-5 with TRBJ1-2; a weak D match, TRBD1 (5 bases). Germline V CDR1 and CDR2: MNHEY, SVGAGI. This CDR3 has 14 amino acids. V gave up 0 bases and J gave up 4 bases, with 9 bases separating them. The CDR3 sequence is CASSYSGLRYGYTF. For the CDR3, the DNA is TGTGCCAGCAGTTACTCGGGGCTTCGCTATGGCTACACCTTC.

J is TRBJ2-4 and V is TRBV6-6; no clear D gene. TRBJ2-7 matches the DNA end more closely, so the J call is doubtful. The CDR3 length is 12 residues. In germline, CDR1 is MNHNY, CDR2 SVGAGI (reference sequence). The CDR3, as DNA: TGTGCCAGCAGCTCTAGGCCTACCGAGCAGTACTTC. It is translated as CASSSRPTEQYF.

This chain connects TRBV28 to TRBJ2-1, with 10 bases matching TRBD2. The germline CDR1 and CDR2 sequences are MDHEN and SYDVKM. With V trimmed by 8 bases and J by 2 bases, 9 bases remained unmatched. CDR3 length: 16 amino acids. The CDR3 reads CASRTSGEVTYNEQFF. CDR3 nucleotide sequence: TGTGCCAGCCGGACTAGCGGAGAGGTCACCTACAATGAGCAGTTCTTC.

This clonotype was detected a few times. The CDR3 sequence: CASTLLPSGRLGADTQYF. For the CDR3, the DNA is TGTGCCAGCACCCTGCTCCCTAGCGGGAGGCTAGGCGCAGATACGCAGTATTTT. The chain couples TRBV7-9 to TRBJ2-3, with 11 bases matching TRBD2. Germline CDR1 and CDR2: SEHNR and FQNEAQ (reference sequence). CDR3 length: 18 residues. V lost 7 bases to trimming and J lost 4 bases; unmatched junction nucleotides: 16.

The V and J genes are TRBV4-1 and TRBJ1-2, with TRBD1 matching 8 bases. Germline V gene data show CDR1 as MGHRA and CDR2 as YSYEKL. The J segment lost 5 bases and the V segment lost 7 bases, leaving 9 bases of the junction unmatched. The CDR3 has 14 residues. As DNA, the CDR3 is TGCGCCAGCACGGGACCGGGACAGGCTTATGGCTACACCTTC. Translation: CASTGPGQAYGYTF.

This clonotype was detected a few times. The genes are TRBV2 and TRBJ2-5; 9 bases agree with TRBD2. Near its end, the DNA agrees better with TRBJ2-7, so the J call may be wrong. The CDR3 has 14 residues. Germline V gene sequence: CDR1 SNHLY, CDR2 FYNNEI. The CDR3 nucleotides read TGTGCCAGCACCAGACTAGCGGAGAACTACGAGCAGTACTTC. Translated, it gives CASTRLAENYEQYF.

This chain connects TRBV5-1 to TRBJ2-5; D may be TRBD1 or TRBD2 (5 bases each). Trimming took 2 bases from V and 1 from J, leaving 12 bases between them. The CDR3 has 15 amino acids. The germline V gene has CDR1 SGHRS and CDR2 YFSETQ. This chain's CDR3 is CASSFGTALQETQYF. The CDR3 DNA follows: TGCGCCAGCAGCTTCGGGACGGCCCTCCAAGAGACCCAGTACTTC.

This clonotype has more than one count but fewer than ten. This chain connects TRBV29-1 to TRBJ2-3; D is perhaps TRBD2 (6 bases). The CDR3 contains 14 residues. V dropped 3 bases and J dropped 5 bases, with 15 bases sitting between them. Germline-derived CDR1 and CDR2 are SQVTM and ANQGSEA. The CDR3 DNA is TGCAGCGTTGAGGCGGGGATCCACATAGATACGCAGTATTTT. It codes for CSVEAGIHIDTQYF.

This clonotype was seen a single time. The CDR3 DNA follows: TGTGCCAGCAGTTCCCCCGGGACTAACGGGGACAGGAATGAGCAGTTCTTC. It encodes CASSSPGTNGDRNEQFF. The chain carries TRBV6-2 or TRBV6-3 and TRBJ2-1; D possibly corresponds to TRBD1 (8 bases). The V end lost 4 bases, the J end lost 7 bases, and 23 bases lay between the germline ends. Germline CDR1 MNHEY, CDR2 SVGEGT. This CDR3 comprises 17 residues.

This clonotype has only a few counts. The chain recombines TRBV24-1 with TRBJ1-2; the D is unclear. V was pared by 2 bases and J by 5 bases, with 14 bases between. Germline CDR1 is KGHDR and CDR2 is SFDVKD. This CDR3 comprises 15 residues. The CDR3 region is CATSDSGTDLYGYTF. The CDR3 DNA reads TGTGCCACCAGTGATTCCGGAACAGACTTATATGGCTACACCTTC.

This clonotype has just a few counts. The chain employs TRBV4-1 and TRBJ2-1, with 8 bases fitting TRBD1. J lost 10 bases, V lost 2 bases, and 7 bases had no gene match. Germline CDR1 is MGHRA and CDR2 is YSYEKL. The CDR3 spans 14 residues. CDR3 nucleotide sequence: TGCGCCAGCAGCCAACCGAGACAGGGGAACGAGCAGTTCTTC. This gives the protein CASSQPRQGNEQFF.

This chain links TRBV6-4 with TRBJ2-3; D may be TRBD2 (7 bases). Germline-derived CDR1 and CDR2 are MRHNA and SNTAGT. The ends were cut back, 2 bases at V and 2 bases at J, with 11 bases in the middle. There are 15 residues in the CDR3. The CDR3 reads CASSDGGGPTDTQYF. The CDR3 region has the DNA TGTGCCAGCAGTGACGGCGGGGGCCCCACAGATACGCAGTATTTT.

Only a few counts were recorded for this clonotype. The V gene is TRBV12-3 or TRBV12-4, the J gene TRBJ2-1; 9 nucleotides align to TRBD2. The CDR3 contains 15 residues. The V segment lost 3 bases and the J segment 7 bases; nucleotides outside the gene matches: 7. The CDR3 sequence: CASSFSAGGRNEQFF. As DNA, the CDR3 is TGTGCCAGCAGTTTCTCTGCGGGAGGGAGGAATGAGCAGTTCTTC.

This clonotype was seen a few times. The V gene is TRBV7-8, the J gene TRBJ2-1; D gene unclear. Germline loops: CDR1 SGHVS, CDR2 FQNEAQ. Deletions cut 4 bases from V and 10 bases from J, with 14 bases between. This CDR3 is built from 13 residues. CDR3 bases: TGTGCCAGCAGCTCCTCTAGGATCTGGGAGCAGTTCTTC. Translation: CASSSSRIWEQFF. Full variable domain (rest looked up from reference TRBV7-8 and TRBJ2-1): GAGVSQSPRYKVAKRGQDVALRCDPISGHVSLFWYQQALGQGPEFLTYFQNEAQLDKSGLPSDRFFAERPEGSVSTLKIQRTQQEDSAVYLCASSSSRIWEQFFGPGTRLTVL.

The chain uses TRBV29-1 and TRBJ2-1, with D perhaps TRBD1 or TRBD2 (6 bases each). The CDR3 totals 14 residues. Trimming pared 3 bases from V and 2 bases from J, leaving 11 bases between. Germline CDR1 and CDR2: SQVTM and ANQGSEA. The CDR3 DNA follows: TGCAGCGTTGATGAGGGGGGAACCTACAATGAGCAGTTCTTC. Protein product: CSVDEGGTYNEQFF.

The chain is built from TRBV6-5 and TRBJ1-1; tentatively, D is TRBD1 (5 bases). From germline, CDR1 is MNHEY and CDR2 SVGAGI. The CDR3 has 15 amino acids. The ends were cut back, 0 bases at V and 3 bases at J, with 11 bases in the middle. The CDR3 loop reads CASSYSNVGDTEAFF. The CDR3 bases are TGTGCCAGCAGTTACTCGAATGTGGGGGACACTGAAGCTTTCTTT.

V and J are TRBV6-2 or TRBV6-3 and TRBJ2-5; 9 bases fit TRBD2. With V trimmed by 2 bases and J by 11 bases, 12 bases remained unmatched. Germline V gives CDR1 MNHEY, CDR2 SVGEGT. The CDR3 has 15 amino acids. CDR3 in DNA: TGTGCCAGCAGTTACAGGGCTAGCGGGGCGAATAGGCAGTACTTC. Protein sequence: CASSYRASGANRQYF.

This rearrangement joins TRBV5-1 to TRBJ1-2; 7 bases fit TRBD1. The CDR3 spans 14 residues. Trimming cost V 4 bases and J 6 bases; bases outside gene matches: 9. In germline, CDR1 is SGHRS, CDR2 YFSETQ. The CDR3: CASSTVQGGNGYTF. The CDR3 DNA sequence: TGCGCCAGCAGCACCGTTCAGGGGGGAAATGGCTACACCTTC. The entire variable domain, with the rest obtained from reference TRBV5-1 and TRBJ1-2, is as follows: KAGVTQTPRYLIKTRGQQVTLSCSPISGHRSVSWYQQTPGQGLQFLFEYFSETQRNKGNFPGRFSGRQFSNSRSEMNVSTLELGDSALYLCASSTVQGGNGYTFGSGTRLTVV.

The chain couples TRBV5-6 to TRBJ1-2; maybe TRBD1 (5 bases). The CDR3 sequence is 15 residues long. Trimming left V 2 bases short and J 4 bases short, with 15 bases between. The V gene's germline CDR1 is SGHDT and CDR2 YYEEEE. The CDR3 is CASSFFRDGSYGYTF. The CDR3 DNA is TGTGCCAGCAGCTTTTTTCGGGACGGATCCTATGGCTACACCTTC.

This clonotype was seen a handful of times. The chain recombines TRBV15 with TRBJ2-1, with 9 bases that match TRBD2. V trimming: 1 base; J trimming: 3 bases; junction bases outside the gene matches: 1. The CDR3 totals 15 residues. Germline loops: CDR1 LNHNV, CDR2 YYDKDF (reference sequence). The CDR3 loop reads CATSRGLADYNEQFF. CDR3 DNA: TGTGCCACCAGCAGAGGACTAGCGGACTACAATGAGCAGTTCTTC.

The CDR3 DNA follows: TGTGCCAGCAGTTACTCGAGAAGAGGGAACATGAATGAGCAGTTCTTC. This encodes CASSYSRRGNMNEQFF. The V call is TRBV6-5, the J call TRBJ2-1, with D tentatively TRBD2 (5 bases). Germline-derived CDR1 and CDR2 are MNHEY and SVGAGI. The CDR3 runs to 16 residues. V lost 0 bases, J lost 7 bases, and 16 bases lay in between.

V is TRBV12-3 or TRBV12-4 and J is TRBJ1-2, with 9 bases that match TRBD1. V gave up 5 bases and J gave up 4 bases; unmatched junction bases: 5. This CDR3 spans 14 amino acids. The CDR3 DNA sequence: TGTGCCAGCAGTACACAGGGGGCGCGCTATGGCTACACCTTC. Its translation: CASSTQGARYGYTF.

This chain joins TRBV7-6 and TRBJ2-7; 8 nucleotides agree with TRBD1. The tail of the sequence fits TRBJ2-1 better, so the J call may be wrong. The CDR3 loop spans 16 amino acids. Germline lookup yields CDR1 SGHVS and CDR2 FNYEAQ. CDR3: CASSPTTGASSYEQFF. CDR3 in DNA: TGTGCCAGCAGCCCGACGACAGGGGCCAGCTCCTACGAGCAGTTCTTC.

Regarding this clonotype: One base away lies a much larger clone, so this may be a sequencing read error. The V gene is TRBV29-1, the J gene TRBJ2-5; D call uncertain. This CDR3 contains 9 residues. Per the germline V gene, CDR1 is SQVTM and CDR2 is ANQGSEA. V was cut by 4 bases and J by 11 bases, with 8 bases left in between. CDR3 sequence (DNA): TGCAGCGTTGGGGTTGCGCAGTACTTC. Translating it yields CSVGVAQYF.

V gene TRBV27 combines with J gene TRBJ1-1, with 7 bases that match TRBD1. Germline V gene sequence: CDR1 MNHEY, CDR2 SMNVEV (reference sequence). With 7 bases clipped from V and 7 bases from J, the junction kept 9 bases outside the gene matches. The CDR3 covers 13 residues. The CDR3: CASTPLPGGEAFF. The CDR3 nucleotides read TGTGCCAGCACCCCCCTGCCAGGGGGTGAAGCTTTCTTT.

V and J are TRBV6-2 or TRBV6-3 and TRBJ2-1; unclear D gene. Trimming pared 3 bases from V and 7 bases from J, leaving 13 bases between. From germline, CDR1 is MNHEY and CDR2 SVGEGT. The CDR3 sequence is 14 residues long. The CDR3 loop reads CASSYGPRRNEQFF. CDR3 DNA: TGTGCCAGCAGTTATGGCCCGAGAAGAAATGAGCAGTTCTTC.

The chain is built from TRBV14 and TRBJ2-7; D is ambiguous. The CDR3 is 17 amino acids. V was clipped by 1 base and J by 4 bases, with 20 bases between them. CDR1 and CDR2 (germline): SGHDN, FVKESK. Here the CDR3 reads CASSQAPGHEELYEQYF. The CDR3 DNA follows: TGTGCCAGCAGCCAAGCCCCCGGGCATGAAGAACTTTACGAGCAGTACTTC.